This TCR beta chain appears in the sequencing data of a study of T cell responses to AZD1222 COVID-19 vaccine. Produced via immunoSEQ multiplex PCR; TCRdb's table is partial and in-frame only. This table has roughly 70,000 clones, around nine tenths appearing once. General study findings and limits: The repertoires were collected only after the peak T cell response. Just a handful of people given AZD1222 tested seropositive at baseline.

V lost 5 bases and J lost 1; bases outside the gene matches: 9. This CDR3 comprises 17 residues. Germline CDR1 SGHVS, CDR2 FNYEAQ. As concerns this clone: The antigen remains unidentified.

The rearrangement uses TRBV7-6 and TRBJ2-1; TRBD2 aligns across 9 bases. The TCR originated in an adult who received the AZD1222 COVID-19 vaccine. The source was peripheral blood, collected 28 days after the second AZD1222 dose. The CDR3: CASSQTSGRRSYNEQFF. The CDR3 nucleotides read TGTGCCAGCAGCCAGACTAGCGGACGCCGATCCTACAATGAGCAGTTCTTC.